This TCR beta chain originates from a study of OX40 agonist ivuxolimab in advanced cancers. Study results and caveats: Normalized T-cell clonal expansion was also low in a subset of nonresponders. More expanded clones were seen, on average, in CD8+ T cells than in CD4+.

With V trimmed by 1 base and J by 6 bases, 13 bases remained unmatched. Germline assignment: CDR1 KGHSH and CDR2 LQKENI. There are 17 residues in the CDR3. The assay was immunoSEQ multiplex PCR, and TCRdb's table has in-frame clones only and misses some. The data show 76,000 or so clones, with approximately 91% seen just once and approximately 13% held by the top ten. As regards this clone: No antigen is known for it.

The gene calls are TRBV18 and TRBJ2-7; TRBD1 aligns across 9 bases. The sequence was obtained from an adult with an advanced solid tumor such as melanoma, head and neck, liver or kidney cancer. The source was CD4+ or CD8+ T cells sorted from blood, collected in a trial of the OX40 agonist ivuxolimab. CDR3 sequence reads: CASSPQSNPRTGVEQYF. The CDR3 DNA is TGTGCCAGCTCACCACAATCTAACCCCAGGACAGGGGTCGAGCAGTACTTC. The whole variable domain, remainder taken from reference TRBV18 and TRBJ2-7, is NAGVMQNPRHLVRRRGQEARLRCSPMKGHSHVYWYRQLPEEGLKFMVYLQKENIIDESGMPKERFSAEFPKEGPSILRIQQVVRGDSAAYFCASSPQSNPRTGVEQYFGPGTRLTVT.